A single sample is the source of the 31 T cell receptor beta chains below, sequenced in a study of CD8+ T cells in alopecia areata. Extraction and reverse transcription of RNA yielded cDNA as the sequencing template. The assay was immunoSEQ multiplex PCR, and TCRdb's table has in-frame clones only and misses some. The sample includes 110,000 or so clones, less than 45% of them seen just once. The sample was CD4+ T cells sorted from blood. The receptors originated from a human donor with alopecia areata.

The CDR3 coding sequence is TGTGCCAGCAGCCTCTGGGACAGCCTAACAGATACGCAGTATTTT. This translates into CASSLWDSLTDTQYF. The genes are TRBV9 and TRBJ2-3, with TRBD1 matching over 7 bases. Per the germline V gene, CDR1 is SGDLS and CDR2 is YYNGEE. CDR3 length: 15 amino acids. After removal of 4 bases from V and 3 bases from J, the junction contained 8 bases not matched to a gene.

In this sample, this clone turned up a few times. J is TRBJ2-1 and V is TRBV18; maybe TRBD2 (5 bases). From germline, CDR1 is KGHSH and CDR2 LQKENI. The CDR3 runs 15 residues. Trimming shortened V by 1 base and J by 0 bases, and 7 bases separated the two germline ends. The CDR3 sequence is CASSPQRSSYNEQFF. CDR3 nucleotide sequence: TGTGCCAGCTCACCACAGCGGAGCTCCTACAATGAGCAGTTCTTC.

The rearrangement links TRBV4-3 to TRBJ1-5; TRBD1 is a possible D gene (6 bases). V was pared by 1 base and J by 4 bases, with 11 bases between. The CDR3 is 15 residues long. Germline V CDR1 and CDR2: LGHNA, YSLEER. The CDR3 DNA follows: TGCGCCAGCAGCCAAGTCGCGGGGGCTAATCAGCCCCAGCATTTT. This sequence encodes CASSQVAGANQPQHF.

This chain uses TRBV10-3 with TRBJ2-7, with D uncertain. The CDR3 has 11 residues. V dropped 3 bases and J dropped 5 bases, with 5 bases sitting between them. Germline values: CDR1 ENHRY, CDR2 SYGVKD. The CDR3 nucleotides are TGTGCCATCAGTGAATTCAACGAGCAGTACTTC. Amino acids: CAISEFNEQYF.

CDR3: CASSLGTGYTDTQYF. CDR3 sequence (DNA): TGCGCCAGCAGCTTGGGGACAGGATACACAGATACGCAGTATTTT. The chain recombines TRBV5-1 with TRBJ2-3; 7 bases are shared with TRBD1. The CDR3 extends over 15 amino acids. Trimming took 0 bases from V and 2 from J; bases not matched to a gene: 3. Germline loops: CDR1 SGHRS, CDR2 YFSETQ.

The V call is TRBV5-1, the J call TRBJ2-1, with 10 bases identical to TRBD2. Looked up from germline, CDR1 is SGHRS and CDR2 is YFSETQ. The CDR3 is made up of 15 amino acids. V was pared by 1 base and J by 5 bases, with 3 bases of the junction left unmatched. Here the CDR3 DNA reads TGCGCCAGCAGCTTGTCCCTAGCGGGAGACAATGAGCAGTTCTTC. The encoded protein is CASSLSLAGDNEQFF.

The chain carries TRBV30 and TRBJ2-7; a possible D gene is TRBD1 (5 bases). Trimming stripped 5 bases from V and 0 bases from J, with 8 bases between. The germline CDR1 and CDR2 sequences are GTSNPN and SVGIG (reference sequence). The CDR3 loop spans 12 amino acids. The CDR3 coding sequence is TGTGCCTGGCGTGGGGCCTCCTACGAGCAGTACTTC. Protein sequence: CAWRGASYEQYF. Full variable domain (outside the CDR3, taken from reference TRBV30 and TRBJ2-7): SQTIHQWPATLVQPVGSPLSLECTVEGTSNPNLYWYRQAAGRGLQLLFYSVGIGQISSEVPQNLSASRPQDRQFILSSKKLLLSDSGFYLCAWRGASYEQYFGPGTRLTVT.

This chain uses TRBV5-1 with TRBJ2-1, with D perhaps TRBD2 (5 bases). The CDR3 totals 13 residues. Germline V lookup: CDR1 SGHRS, CDR2 YFSETQ. The V gene lost 4 bases and the J gene lost 8 bases, with 13 bases spanning the gap. CDR3 protein: CASSQLEADEQFF. CDR3 DNA: TGCGCCAGCAGCCAACTAGAGGCAGATGAGCAGTTCTTC.

The chain couples TRBV29-1 to TRBJ2-5; D gene ambiguous. Germline values: CDR1 SQVTM, CDR2 ANQGSEA. The V end lost 3 bases, the J end lost 5 bases, and 4 bases lay between the germline ends. The CDR3 runs 10 residues. The CDR3 DNA is TGCAGCGTTGAGCGGGAGACCCAGTACTTC. Encoded protein: CSVERETQYF.

The chain links TRBV18 to TRBJ2-1; 15 nucleotides agree with TRBD2. The CDR3 has 15 amino acids. Germline V gene data show CDR1 as KGHSH and CDR2 as LQKENI. Germline trimming cut 2 bases from V and 7 bases from J; bases unmatched to any gene: 0. The CDR3 nucleotides read TGTGCCAGCTCACCAGGACTAGCGGGAGGGAATGAGCAGTTCTTC. Residues: CASSPGLAGGNEQFF.

This clone came up a few times. The rearrangement uses TRBV7-9 and TRBJ2-1; D gene uncertain. This CDR3 contains 17 residues. The germline V gene has CDR1 SEHNR and CDR2 FQNEAQ (reference sequence). V lost 6 bases to trimming and J lost 5 bases, with 23 bases between them. The CDR3 nucleotides are TGTGCCAGCAGTCCCCCACGGACCCGGCTGGGAAACAATGAGCAGTTCTTC. Protein product: CASSPPRTRLGNNEQFF.

This clone was recorded a few times. The genes are TRBV18 and TRBJ2-5, with D maybe TRBD1 (6 bases). Trimming shortened V by 6 bases and J by 1 base, and 12 bases separated the two germline ends. The CDR3 loop spans 14 amino acids. Germline V gene lookup returns CDR1 KGHSH and CDR2 LQKENI. As DNA, the CDR3 is TGTGCCAGCTCCCGAATGGACAGCCAAGAGACCCAGTACTTC. This translates into CASSRMDSQETQYF.

There are a few counts of this clone. The V gene is TRBV28, the J gene TRBJ2-7, with D possibly being TRBD2 (5 bases). Germline loops: CDR1 MDHEN, CDR2 SYDVKM. The CDR3 runs 13 residues. Trimming cost V 3 bases and J 7 bases, with 13 bases left between them. CDR3: CASSLRVSIEQYF. CDR3 DNA: TGTGCCAGCAGTTTGCGGGTTTCTATAGAGCAGTACTTC.

This chain joins TRBV7-9 and TRBJ1-5; D remains ambiguous. The V and J ends lost 5 bases and 4 bases respectively, with 9 bases between them. This CDR3 contains 13 residues. Germline values: CDR1 SEHNR, CDR2 FQNEAQ (reference sequence). CDR3 region: CASSARLNQPQHF. In DNA form, the CDR3 reads TGTGCCAGCAGCGCACGATTGAATCAGCCCCAGCATTTT. Based on the CDR3 plus reference TRBV7-9 and TRBJ1-5, the full variable domain is DTGVSQNPRHKITKRGQNVTFRCDPISEHNRLYWYRQTLGQGPEFLTYFQNEAQLEKSRLLSDRFSAERPKGSFSTLEIQRTEQGDSAMYLCASSARLNQPQHFGDGTRLSIL.

This rearrangement joins TRBV28 to TRBJ2-4; D gene uncertain. This CDR3 spans 13 amino acids. Germline CDR1 reads MDHEN; CDR2 reads SYDVKM. V was clipped by 2 bases and J by 5 bases, with 7 bases between them. The CDR3 sequence: CASSLGDQNIQYF. For the CDR3, the DNA is TGTGCCAGCAGTTTAGGGGATCAAAACATTCAGTACTTC.

The rearrangement uses TRBV29-1 and TRBJ1-3; no definite D call. Germline loops: CDR1 SQVTM, CDR2 ANQGSEA. Trimming pared 6 bases from V and 4 bases from J, leaving 16 bases between. CDR3 size: 14 residues. In nucleotides, the CDR3 is TGCAGCGTCAGCCTGCAGGCTCCCGGAAACACCATATATTTT. This encodes CSVSLQAPGNTIYF.

The chain is built from TRBV18 and TRBJ1-1; TRBD1 matches 11 bases. CDR3 size: 18 residues. Germline V gene data show CDR1 as KGHSH and CDR2 as LQKENI. V gave up 3 bases and J gave up 0 bases; unmatched junction bases: 9. The CDR3 nucleotides read TGTGCCAGCTCACCGGACGGGACAGGGGGTCTTATGAACACTGAAGCTTTCTTT. It specifies CASSPDGTGGLMNTEAFF.

The V and J genes are TRBV27 and TRBJ2-6; TRBD1 matches at 8 bases. The CDR3 is 16 residues long. V dropped 5 bases and J dropped 2; count of bases not matched to a gene: 5. CDR1 and CDR2 from the germline V gene are MNHEY and SMNVEV (reference sequence). CDR3 DNA sequence: TGTGCCAGCAGTCCGGACAGGGTGCCTGGGGCCAACGTCCTGACTTTC. Its translation: CASSPDRVPGANVLTF.

This clone was seen a handful of times. The chain uses TRBV28 and TRBJ2-3, with a tentative D call TRBD1 (6 bases). This CDR3 contains 11 residues. V was trimmed by 6 bases and J by 10 bases, leaving 11 bases between them. From germline, CDR1 is MDHEN and CDR2 SYDVKM. The CDR3 loop reads CASRLRGSQYF. In nucleotides, the CDR3 is TGTGCCAGCAGGCTCAGGGGTTCGCAGTATTTT.

The gene calls are TRBV14 and TRBJ1-2; the D gene is possibly TRBD1 (6 bases). Deletions cut 6 bases from V and 1 base from J, with 12 bases between. Germline-derived CDR1 and CDR2 are SGHDN and FVKESK. This CDR3 spans 14 amino acids. CDR3 coding DNA: TGTGCCAGCAGTCGGACAGCCCATAACTATGGCTACACCTTC. As protein: CASSRTAHNYGYTF.

DNA for the CDR3: TGTGCCAGCAGCCAGGGGACAGGGGGCGTCTATGGCTACACCTTC. As protein: CASSQGTGGVYGYTF. The chain recombines TRBV7-2 with TRBJ1-2; 12 nucleotides align to TRBD1. This CDR3 spans 15 amino acids. Germline lookup yields CDR1 SGHTA and CDR2 FQGNSA. J was trimmed by 4 bases and V by 5 bases; bases with no gene match: 5.

In its sample, this clone was seen many times. V is TRBV4-3 and J is TRBJ2-3, with 9 bases identical to TRBD2. This CDR3 spans 14 amino acids. Losses at the gene ends were 3 bases for V and 5 bases for J; bases not matched to a gene: 3. Germline lookup yields CDR1 LGHNA and CDR2 YSLEER. The DNA for the CDR3 is TGCGCCAGCAGCCAGGCGGGGGGGCGAGATACGCAGTATTTT. It codes for CASSQAGGRDTQYF.

The chain links TRBV30 to TRBJ1-2, with TRBD1 matching over 7 bases. The CDR3 has 12 amino acids. With V trimmed by 5 bases and J by 8 bases, 8 bases remained unmatched. The germline V gene has CDR1 GTSNPN and CDR2 SVGIG (reference sequence). This chain's CDR3 is CAWFNPDRGYTF. As DNA, the CDR3 is TGTGCCTGGTTTAACCCGGACAGGGGCTACACCTTC. Combining the CDR3 with reference TRBV30 and TRBJ1-2 gives the whole variable domain SQTIHQWPATLVQPVGSPLSLECTVEGTSNPNLYWYRQAAGRGLQLLFYSVGIGQISSEVPQNLSASRPQDRQFILSSKKLLLSDSGFYLCAWFNPDRGYTFGSGTRLTVV.

The CDR3 is CASRARMGEAFF. CDR3 nucleotide sequence: TGTGCCAGCCGGGCCAGGATGGGTGAAGCTTTCTTT. The chain recombines TRBV13 with TRBJ1-1, with unresolved D. The CDR3 runs to 12 residues. V gave up 8 bases and J gave up 7 bases, with 14 bases separating them. Looked up from germline, CDR1 is PRHDT and CDR2 is FYEKMQ (reference sequence).

V usage is TRBV6-5 and J usage is TRBJ2-7; D gene ambiguous. The CDR3 contains 16 residues. Germline CDR1 and CDR2: MNHEY and SVGAGI. The germline V and J ends were trimmed by 0 bases and 0 bases, with 12 bases remaining between them. CDR3 loop: CASSYSSARHSYEQYF. As DNA, the CDR3 is TGTGCCAGCAGTTACTCCTCAGCCCGACACTCCTACGAGCAGTACTTC.

This clone was found a few times. The V and J genes are TRBV10-3 and TRBJ2-1; TRBD2 aligns across 8 bases. The CDR3 loop spans 13 amino acids. Trimming removed 11 bases from V and 4 bases from J; junction bases left unmatched: 7. Germline-derived CDR1 and CDR2 are ENHRY and SYGVKD. The CDR3 is CASRGGLYNEQFF. In DNA, the CDR3 is TGTGCCTCCCGGGGGGGCCTTTACAATGAGCAGTTCTTC.

There are a few counts of this clone. CDR3 in DNA: TGTGCCGACGGATCTTACAATGAGCAGTTCTTC. Its protein is CADGSYNEQFF. The chain is built from TRBV21-1 and TRBJ2-1. TRBV21-1 is flagged as a pseudogene. The CDR3 extends over 11 amino acids.

The gene calls are TRBV7-2 and TRBJ2-7, with D hard to call. The CDR3 spans 12 residues. Trimming shortened V by 5 bases and J by 6 bases, and 11 bases separated the two germline ends. Germline V gene lookup returns CDR1 SGHTA and CDR2 FQGNSA. The DNA of the CDR3 is TGTGCCAGCAGCACCCACTCTAGCGAGCAGTACTTC. Translated: CASSTHSSEQYF.

The chain links TRBV29-1 to TRBJ1-5, with D perhaps matching TRBD1 (5 bases). Per germline, CDR1 SQVTM and CDR2 ANQGSEA. V lost 4 bases and J lost 3, with 10 bases in between. The CDR3 length is 13 residues. The CDR3, as DNA: TGCAGCGTTGTGGGGGATTTCAATCAGCCCCAGCATTTT. As protein: CSVVGDFNQPQHF.

The chain links TRBV7-2 to TRBJ2-7, with D hard to call. This CDR3 contains 14 residues. The germline V and J ends were trimmed by 1 base and 7 bases, with 14 bases remaining between them. Germline CDR1 reads SGHTA; CDR2 reads FQGNSA. Here the CDR3 reads CASSLEGSWVEQYF. CDR3 coding DNA: TGTGCCAGCAGCTTAGAGGGCTCTTGGGTTGAGCAGTACTTC.

This clone appeared a few times. This rearrangement joins TRBV4-2 to TRBJ2-7; TRBD2 agrees at 10 bases. V shed 1 base, J shed 2 bases, and the junction held 8 bases outside the gene matches. CDR1 and CDR2 from the germline V gene are LGHNA and YNFKEQ. The CDR3 sequence is 17 residues long. The CDR3 nucleotides are TGTGCCAGCAGCCAAGGAGGGGCGGGACTAGCGACCTACGAGCAGTACTTC. Translated, it gives CASSQGGAGLATYEQYF.